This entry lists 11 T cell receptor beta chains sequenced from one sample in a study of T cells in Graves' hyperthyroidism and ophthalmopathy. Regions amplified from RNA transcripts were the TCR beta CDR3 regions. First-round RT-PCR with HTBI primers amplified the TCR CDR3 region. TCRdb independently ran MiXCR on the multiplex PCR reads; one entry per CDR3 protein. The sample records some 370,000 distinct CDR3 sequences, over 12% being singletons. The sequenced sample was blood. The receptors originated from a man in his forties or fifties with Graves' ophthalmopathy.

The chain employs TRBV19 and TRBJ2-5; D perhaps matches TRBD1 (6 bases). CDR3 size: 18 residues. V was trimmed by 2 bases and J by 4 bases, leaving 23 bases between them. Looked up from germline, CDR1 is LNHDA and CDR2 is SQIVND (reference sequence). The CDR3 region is CASSIRPGHQLRGETQYF. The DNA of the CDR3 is TGTGCCAGTAGTATACGACCGGGACATCAACTACGGGGAGAGACCCAGTACTTC.

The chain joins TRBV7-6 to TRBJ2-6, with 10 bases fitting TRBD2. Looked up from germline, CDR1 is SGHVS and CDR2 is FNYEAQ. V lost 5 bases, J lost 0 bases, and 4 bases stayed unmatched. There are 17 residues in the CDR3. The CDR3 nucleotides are TGTGCCAGCAGCCTCACTAGCGGGATCTCTGGGGCCAACGTCCTGACTTTC. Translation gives CASSLTSGISGANVLTF.

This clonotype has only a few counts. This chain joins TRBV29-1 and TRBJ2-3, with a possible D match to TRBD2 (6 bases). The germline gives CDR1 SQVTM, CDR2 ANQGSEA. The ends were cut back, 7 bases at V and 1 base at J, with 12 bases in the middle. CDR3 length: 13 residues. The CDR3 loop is CSAGEVRTDTQYF. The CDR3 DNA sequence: TGCAGCGCTGGGGAGGTCCGCACAGATACGCAGTATTTT.

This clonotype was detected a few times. The CDR3 bases are TGTGCCAGCAGTCCGGGGGCGGACGAAAAACTGTTTTTT. Amino acid sequence: CASSPGADEKLFF. The V and J genes are TRBV27 and TRBJ1-4; the D gene is possibly TRBD1 (6 bases). There are 13 residues in the CDR3. The germline V gene has CDR1 MNHEY and CDR2 SMNVEV (reference sequence). Trimming took off 5 bases at V and 8 bases at J, with 12 bases between the two ends.

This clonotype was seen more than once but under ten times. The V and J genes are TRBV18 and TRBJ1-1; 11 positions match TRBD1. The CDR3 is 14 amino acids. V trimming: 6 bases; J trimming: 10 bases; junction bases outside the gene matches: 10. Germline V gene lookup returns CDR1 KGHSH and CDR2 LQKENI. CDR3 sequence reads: CASSLLDRGRGAFF. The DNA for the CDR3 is TGTGCCAGCTCTCTGCTGGACAGGGGGCGCGGAGCTTTCTTT.

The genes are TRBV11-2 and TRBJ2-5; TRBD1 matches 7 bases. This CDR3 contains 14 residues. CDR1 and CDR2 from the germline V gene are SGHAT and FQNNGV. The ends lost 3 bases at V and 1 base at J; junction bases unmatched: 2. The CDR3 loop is CASSFRDSQETQYF. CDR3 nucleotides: TGTGCCAGCAGCTTTCGGGACAGCCAAGAGACCCAGTACTTC. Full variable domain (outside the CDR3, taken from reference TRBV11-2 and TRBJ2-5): EAGVAQSPRYKIIEKRQSVAFWCNPISGHATLYWYQQILGQGPKLLIQFQNNGVVDDSQLPKDRFSAERLKGVDSTLKIQPAKLEDSAVYLCASSFRDSQETQYFGPGTRLLVL.

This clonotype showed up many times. CDR3 DNA: TGTGCCTGGGACAGGGAGGACGAAAAACTGTTTTTT. It is translated as CAWDREDEKLFF. This chain connects TRBV30 to TRBJ1-4, with 7 bases lining up with TRBD1. Germline V gives CDR1 GTSNPN, CDR2 SVGIG (reference sequence). V dropped 5 bases and J dropped 8; count of bases not matched to a gene: 5. The CDR3 sequence is 12 residues long.

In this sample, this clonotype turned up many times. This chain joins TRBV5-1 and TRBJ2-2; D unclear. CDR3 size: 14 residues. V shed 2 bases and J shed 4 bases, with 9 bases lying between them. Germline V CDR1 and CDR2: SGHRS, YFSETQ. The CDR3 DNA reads TGCGCCAGCAGCTTCACGGTGGGCACCGGGGAGCTGTTTTTT. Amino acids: CASSFTVGTGELFF.

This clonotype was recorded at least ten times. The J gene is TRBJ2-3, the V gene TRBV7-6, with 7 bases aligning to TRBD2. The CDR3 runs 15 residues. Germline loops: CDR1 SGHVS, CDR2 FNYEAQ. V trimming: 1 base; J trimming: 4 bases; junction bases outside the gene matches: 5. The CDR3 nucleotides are TGTGCCAGCAGCTTAGGTCCAGGGAGGGCAGATACGCAGTATTTT. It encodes CASSLGPGRADTQYF.

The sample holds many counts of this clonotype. The DNA of the CDR3 is TGCAGTGCTAACCGGGACAACCACCAAGAGACCCAGTACTTC. Its protein is CSANRDNHQETQYF. The chain uses TRBV20-1 and TRBJ2-5; weak D call: TRBD1 (6 bases). CDR1 DFQATT and CDR2 SNEGSKA come from the germline V gene (reference sequence). The CDR3 spans 14 residues. Trimming shortened V by 4 bases and J by 0 bases, and 12 bases separated the two germline ends.

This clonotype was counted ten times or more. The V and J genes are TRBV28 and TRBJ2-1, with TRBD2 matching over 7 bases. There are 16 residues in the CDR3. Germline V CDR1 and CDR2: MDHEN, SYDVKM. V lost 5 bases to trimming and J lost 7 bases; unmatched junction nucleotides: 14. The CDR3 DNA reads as TGTGCCAGCAGTCTGGGAGGGACTTCCTGGGGGAATGAGCAGTTCTTC. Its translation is CASSLGGTSWGNEQFF.